Listed here is a single T cell receptor beta chain. What it binds is unknown. This sample was taken from a study of cytomegalovirus exposure and HLA in healthy donors. Trimming pared 4 bases from V and 5 bases from J, leaving 3 bases between. The length of the CDR3 is 11 residues. CDR1 and CDR2 from the germline V gene are MNHEY and SMNVEV (reference sequence). It was healthy bone marrow donors who served as donors. Study-wide findings and caveats: TCR beta chains numbering more than 150 were designated cytomegalovirus-associated. Accurate predictions that matched the HLA-A and HLA-B alleles of most subjects were reportedly made from TCR beta sequences. The authors excluded some V segments, including TRBV6-2 and TRBV6-3, as indistinguishable.

The PCR contained 60 Vbeta and 13 Jbeta primers. Profiling relied on immunoSEQ multiplex PCR, and the TCRdb table lists in-frame clones only, not all of them. The sample yields about 200,000 clones, about 80% seen once. The TCR was taken from a middle-aged man in good health and CMV-seropositive. This chain connects TRBV27 to TRBJ2-1; D not certain. Input material: PBMCs. The CDR3: CASSSNNEQFF. The CDR3 bases are TGTGCCAGCAGTTCAAACAATGAGCAGTTCTTC.